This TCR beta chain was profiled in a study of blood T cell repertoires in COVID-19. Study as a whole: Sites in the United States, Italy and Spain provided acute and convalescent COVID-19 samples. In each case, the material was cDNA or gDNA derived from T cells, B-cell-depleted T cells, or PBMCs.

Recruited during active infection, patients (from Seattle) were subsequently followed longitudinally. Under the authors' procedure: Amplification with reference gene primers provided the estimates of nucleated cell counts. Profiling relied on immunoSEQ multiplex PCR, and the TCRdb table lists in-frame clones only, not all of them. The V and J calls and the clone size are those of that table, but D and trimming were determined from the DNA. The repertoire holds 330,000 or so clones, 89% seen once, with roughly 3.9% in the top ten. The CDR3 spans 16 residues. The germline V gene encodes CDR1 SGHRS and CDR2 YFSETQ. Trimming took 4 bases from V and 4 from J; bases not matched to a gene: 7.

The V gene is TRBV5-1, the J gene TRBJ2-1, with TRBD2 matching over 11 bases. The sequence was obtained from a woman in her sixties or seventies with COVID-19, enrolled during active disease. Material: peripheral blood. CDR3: CASSPQLAGEYNEQFF. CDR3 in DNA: TGCGCCAGCAGCCCTCAACTAGCGGGGGAATACAATGAGCAGTTCTTC.